This T cell receptor beta chain came from a study of cytomegalovirus exposure and HLA in healthy donors. Whole-study findings and limits: Exclusion applied to some V segments, including TRBV6-2 and TRBV6-3, as they were indistinguishable. As immune exposure information, only CMV serostatus was available. Researchers reportedly found TCR beta sequences accurately predicted most subjects' HLA-A and HLA-B alleles.

The PCR employed 60 Vbeta primers together with 13 Jbeta primers. Per the study methods: Among the unique TCR beta chains that a later analysis counted, 75 million to 85 million in all, roughly 9.9 million were shared. Clones were sequenced by immunoSEQ multiplex PCR, and TCRdb holds only the in-frame ones, with some missing. D and trimming were read from the DNA, whereas the V and J calls and clone size are those reported in that table. The sample carries 150,000 to 200,000 clones, 76% recorded once. A remark on this clone: Its antigen is not identified.

CDR1 is MNHNY and CDR2 is SVGAGI in the germline V gene (reference sequence). The germline V and J ends were trimmed by 5 bases and 5 bases, with 15 bases remaining between them. This CDR3 region has 14 residues. The V call is TRBV6-6, the J call TRBJ2-5, with a tentative D call TRBD1 (5 bases). Sequencing was carried out using PBMCs. The clonotype comes from a female donor in good health and CMV-seronegative. Written as DNA, the CDR3 is TGTGCCAGCAGTCCCCCAGGGCGCGGTGAGACCCAGTACTTC. Its protein product is CASSPPGRGETQYF.